Listed here are 17 T cell receptor beta chains from one sample, sequenced in a study of T cell repertoires in cytomegalovirus infection. TCRdb used MiXCR to reprocess the reads, holding one entry per CDR3 protein. The table lists 200,000 or so distinct CDR3 sequences, 15% to 20% of them singletons. The sequenced sample was PBMCs. The receptors originated from a human donor in good health (CMV status not recorded). Some clones in this sample may be carry-over from other donors' samples.

This sequence joins TRBV28 and TRBJ1-5; the D gene is possibly TRBD1 (5 bases). This CDR3 spans 14 amino acids. Trimming cost V 7 bases and J 7 bases, with 17 bases left between them. Germline values: CDR1 MDHEN, CDR2 SYDVKM. The CDR3 DNA follows: TGTGCCAGCACCCCGACGGGGGGTTGGCAGCCCCAGCATTTT. It is translated as CASTPTGGWQPQHF.

This clonotype has a single count. A much bigger clone sits one base away, suggesting this may be a read error. The chain employs TRBV15 and TRBJ2-3; 7 nucleotides match TRBD1. The CDR3 spans 13 residues. Per germline, CDR1 LNHNV and CDR2 YYDKDF (reference sequence). The CDR3 bases are TGTGCCACCAGCAGAGCAGGGGGAGATCCGCAGTATTTT. Its translation is CATSRAGGDPQYF.

V usage is TRBV5-1 and J usage is TRBJ2-3; 12 nucleotides match TRBD2. Per germline, CDR1 SGHRS and CDR2 YFSETQ. The ends lost 0 bases at V and 6 bases at J; junction bases unmatched: 5. The length of the CDR3 is 16 residues. CDR3 in amino acids: CASSLGTSGNADTQYF. The CDR3 coding sequence is TGCGCCAGCAGCTTGGGGACTAGCGGGAATGCGGATACGCAGTATTTT.

V usage is TRBV20-1 and J usage is TRBJ2-1; TRBD2 is a possible D gene (6 bases). Germline V gives CDR1 DFQATT, CDR2 SNEGSKA (reference sequence). V lost 6 bases and J 7 bases, leaving 16 bases between the germline ends. The CDR3 has 13 residues. Here the CDR3 reads CSATGVRENEQFF. The CDR3 DNA follows: TGCAGTGCCACCGGGGTACGGGAGAATGAGCAGTTCTTC.

This clonotype was counted at least ten times. V and J are TRBV12-5 and TRBJ2-3, with a weak D call TRBD2 (6 bases). The V and J ends lost 7 bases and 1 base respectively, with 24 bases between them. Germline-derived CDR1 and CDR2 are LGHNT and FRNRAP. CDR3 length: 18 amino acids. The CDR3 is CASVLDWTRGKGTDTQYF. DNA of the CDR3: TGTGCTAGTGTTCTGGATTGGACCCGGGGGAAGGGCACAGATACGCAGTATTTT.

This clonotype occurred once. The V gene is TRBV6-2 or TRBV6-3, the J gene TRBJ1-5; 7 bases agree with TRBD1. J was trimmed by 13 bases and V by 6 bases; bases with no gene match: 6. Germline values: CDR1 MNHEY, CDR2 SVGEGT. The CDR3 loop spans 11 amino acids. This chain's CDR3 is CASSTGQAQHF. The CDR3 region has the DNA TGTGCCAGCAGCACCGGACAGGCTCAGCATTTT.

The chain has TRBV6-2 or TRBV6-3 and TRBJ2-7, with 13 bases aligning to TRBD2. Germline V lookup: CDR1 MNHEY, CDR2 SVGEGT. The CDR3 consists of 15 residues. The J segment lost 6 bases and the V segment lost 4 bases, leaving 6 bases of the junction unmatched. CDR3 residues: CASSSGLAGVIEQYF. CDR3 nucleotide sequence: TGTGCCAGCAGTTCCGGACTAGCGGGAGTCATCGAGCAGTACTTC.

This clonotype appeared once. The J gene is TRBJ2-6, the V gene TRBV6-5; D might be TRBD1 (5 bases). This CDR3 is 18 amino acids long. V dropped 2 bases and J dropped 1 base, with 15 bases sitting between them. Germline lookup yields CDR1 MNHEY and CDR2 SVGAGI. Here the CDR3 reads CASSYGAGIFSGANVLTF. The CDR3 DNA sequence: TGTGCCAGCAGTTACGGGGCAGGGATATTTTCTGGGGCCAACGTCCTGACTTTC.

This clonotype appeared a few times. The genes are TRBV29-1 and TRBJ1-1, with 7 positions matching TRBD1. The germline CDR1 and CDR2 sequences are SQVTM and ANQGSEA. After removal of 7 bases from V and 6 bases from J, the junction contained 5 bases not matched to a gene. The CDR3 covers 11 residues. The CDR3 sequence is CSGGDRAEAFF. In DNA form, the CDR3 reads TGCAGCGGTGGTGACAGGGCTGAAGCTTTCTTT.

This clonotype was counted many times. The rearrangement uses TRBV7-6 and TRBJ2-3, with a tentative D call TRBD1 (5 bases). Trimming removed 1 base at V and 5 bases at J, with 10 bases between. The CDR3 sequence is 14 residues long. Germline lookup yields CDR1 SGHVS and CDR2 FNYEAQ. The CDR3: CASSLGTGGDTQYF. As DNA, the CDR3 is TGTGCCAGCAGCTTAGGTACAGGTGGAGATACGCAGTATTTT. The full variable domain, in which reference TRBV7-6 and TRBJ2-3 provide the parts outside the CDR3, is GAGVSQSPRYKVTKRGQDVALRCDPISGHVSLYWYRQALGQGPEFLTYFNYEAQQDKSGLPNDRFSAERPEGSISTLTIQRTEQRDSAMYRCASSLGTGGDTQYFGPGTRLTVL.

The V call is TRBV19, the J call TRBJ2-3; the match to TRBD1 covers 11 bases. Germline V gives CDR1 LNHDA, CDR2 SQIVND (reference sequence). V lost 6 bases to trimming and J lost 5 bases; unmatched junction nucleotides: 4. The CDR3 runs 14 residues. The CDR3: CASRDRGRVDTQYF. Here the CDR3 DNA reads TGTGCCAGTAGGGACAGGGGGCGAGTAGATACGCAGTATTTT.

This clonotype is categorized as medium-sized (0.01 to 0.1%). The V and J genes are TRBV7-8 and TRBJ1-3, with 7 nucleotides matching TRBD1. Germline V CDR1 and CDR2: SGHVS, FQNEAQ. The V gene end was trimmed by 7 bases and the J gene end by 0 bases; junction bases not matched to a gene: 6. This CDR3 region has 15 residues. CDR3 nucleotides: TGTGCCAGCACGACAGGGTTCAGCTCTGGAAACACCATATATTTT. Its protein product is CASTTGFSSGNTIYF.

The sample holds many counts of this clonotype. The chain has TRBV7-3 and TRBJ1-1; tentative D call: TRBD1 (6 bases). The germline V gene encodes CDR1 SGHTA and CDR2 FQGTGA. The CDR3 spans 14 residues. Trimming pared 5 bases from V and 5 bases from J, leaving 15 bases between. CDR3 bases: TGTGCCAGCAGCCCTGGGGGCGCGGGAACTGAAGCTTTCTTT. Residues: CASSPGGAGTEAFF.

This chain links TRBV19 with TRBJ2-1, with 8 positions matching TRBD2. Trimming took 5 bases from V and 1 from J; bases not matched to a gene: 10. The V gene's germline CDR1 is LNHDA and CDR2 SQIVND (reference sequence). CDR3 size: 17 residues. As DNA, the CDR3 is TGTGCCAGTAGTCTCCGCCATGCTAGCGGGTCCTACAATGAGCAGTTCTTC. The encoded protein is CASSLRHASGSYNEQFF.

The rearrangement uses TRBV3-1 and TRBJ1-1; 8 bases map to TRBD1. The CDR3 consists of 16 residues. The V gene end was trimmed by 2 bases and the J gene end by 1 base; junction bases not matched to a gene: 6. Germline CDR1 reads LGHDT; CDR2 reads YNNKEL (reference sequence). Here the CDR3 reads CASSQTRDRSNTEAFF. The CDR3 DNA is TGTGCCAGCAGCCAAACTCGGGACAGGTCGAACACTGAAGCTTTCTTT.

In this sample, this clonotype turned up many times. The chain uses TRBV28 and TRBJ2-1, with 9 bases identical to TRBD2. In germline, CDR1 is MDHEN, CDR2 SYDVKM. The CDR3 runs 13 residues. V lost 2 bases, J lost 12 bases, and 5 bases stayed unmatched. CDR3 amino acids: CASSLVPAGGQFF. In nucleotides, the CDR3 is TGTGCCAGCAGTTTAGTCCCAGCGGGGGGGCAGTTCTTC.

The chain combines TRBV28 with TRBJ2-7, with no clear D. The CDR3 consists of 11 residues. Trimming took off 6 bases at V and 1 base at J, with 4 bases between the two ends. In germline, CDR1 is MDHEN, CDR2 SYDVKM. CDR3 sequence reads: CASRESYEQYF. CDR3 sequence (DNA): TGTGCCAGCAGGGAGTCCTACGAGCAGTACTTC.